This T cell receptor beta chain was captured by sequencing in a study of blood T cell repertoires in COVID-19 (dated by TCRdb to about 2020). For context, the study as a whole: Samples covering the acute and convalescent phases of COVID-19 were provided by collaborators in the United States, Italy and Spain. The repertoires were released in a freely available public database meant as a resource for research on the immune response to SARS-CoV-2. Sample metadata almost always included a de-identified subject ID, COVID-19 status, age in years and sex. The prospective study material was composed of cDNA or gDNA derived from T cells, B-cell-depleted T cells, or PBMCs. Samples came from the ongoing ImmuneRACE study (first 160 participants) plus 1,254 subjects from 6 global collaborators. Where available, HLA class I and class II types were taken from metadata supplied by the sample provider and were not determined by assay-based typing. Subjects who had been exposed to COVID-19, were actively infected with it, or had recovered from it provided the deeply sampled blood TCRbeta repertoires that made up the dataset. Study-wide conclusions, independent of this receptor: How much clinical and demographic metadata was included differed by source and by participant, and the metadata was provided uncurated.

In Seattle, one collaborating source enrolled patients while the infection was active and tracked those patients longitudinally over the course of disease. Collaborating institutions collected whole blood in K2EDTA tubes following their own protocols. Collaborator samples were shipped for TCRbeta analysis as frozen whole blood, isolated PBMCs, or DNA extracted from either sample type. A distance of 23 bases separates the germline ends of V and J, which lose 4 bases and 9 bases respectively. The germline V gene gives CDR1 as KGHDR and CDR2 as SFDVKD. The CDR3 spans 16 residues, from the cysteine through the phenylalanine. The retained sequence is limited to the CDR3, 48 bases, with the frame set at the first base. TCRbeta CDR3 regions were amplified from genomic DNA using the immunoSEQ Assay, a bias-controlled multiplex PCR. The authors' pipeline ran thus. Nucleated cell counts per sample were estimated from amplification of reference gene primers within the assay. To quantify the absolute abundance of each unique TCRbeta CDR3 rearrangement, sequence reads were collapsed and filtered. For each sample, productive Simpson clonality was calculated by taking the square root of Simpson's diversity index across productive rearrangements. TCRdb carries this immuneACCESS record with in-frame sequences only. Its versions omit some clonotypes, under half of them owing to an unresolved V gene in the studies checked, with the rest unexplained. D and trimming were read from the DNA, whereas the V and J calls and clone size are those reported in that table. In all, the sample holds over 400,000 clones, and roughly nine tenths of those were seen once. The ten most abundant clones make up 7.8% of the sample.

On this clone: Its recognized antigen is unknown. No much larger clone exists at a distance of one base, and base qualities are not known.

The sequence was obtained from a woman aged 45-59 years with COVID-19, enrolled during active disease. This sequence uses TRBV24-1 and TRBJ1-2, with the D segment identity uncertain. The sequenced material came from peripheral blood. The CDR3: CATSDPRDTMGLSYTF. At the DNA level, the sequence is TGTGCCACCAGTGACCCCCGGGATACAATGGGATTGAGCTACACCTTC.